The present TCR beta chain was sequenced within a study of blood T cell repertoires in COVID-19. TCRdb's table, derived via immunoSEQ multiplex PCR, lists solely in-frame clones and lacks some. The sample has over 300,000 clones, about 88% seen once. CDR3 length: 13 amino acids. Germline lookup yields CDR1 SGHNT and CDR2 YENEEA. V lost 5 bases and J lost 5, with 12 bases in between. The V call is TRBV11-3, the J call TRBJ2-5; D possibly corresponds to TRBD1 (6 bases). This receptor was identified in a middle-aged woman who had recovered from COVID-19. Sequencing input: PBMCs or T cells enriched from blood (not recorded which). The CDR3 DNA reads TGTGCCAGCAGCATGGACAGACGGGAGACCCAGTACTTC. It yields the protein CASSMDRRETQYF. The variable domain in full, with the rest retrieved from reference TRBV11-3 and TRBJ2-5, is EAGVVQSPRYKIIEKKQPVAFWCNPISGHNTLYWYLQNLGQGPELLIRYENEEAVDDSQLPKDRFSAERLKGVDSTLKIQPAELGDSAVYLCASSMDRRETQYFGPGTRLLVL.